This paragraph covers one T cell receptor (beta chain) sequence. This sample is part of a study of regulatory T cells in long-lasting Graves disease. Trimming cost V 2 bases and J 0 bases, with 3 bases left between them. From germline, CDR1 is GTSNPN and CDR2 SVGIG (reference sequence). This CDR3 contains 12 residues. HTBI primers from iRepertoire and Arm-PCR of CDR3 regions yielded the TCR beta libraries. TCRdb processed the multiplex PCR reads anew with MiXCR; each CDR3 protein has one entry. The sample records over 500,000 distinct CDR3 sequences, approximately 16% being singletons. Time point defined: newly diagnosed GD, antithyroid drugs for less than 3 months. The TCR library was prepared using RNA isolated from PBMCs. A further study also used this sample, focusing on T cells in Graves' hyperthyroidism and ophthalmopathy. That source reports: Each patient was aged 18 to 65 and had newly diagnosed hyperthyroidism of under 2 months' duration. Exclusion followed for patients with uncontrolled infection, other autoimmune disease, pregnancy or lactation. The HTBI primer set drove a first-round RT-PCR of the TCR CDR3.

The rearrangement links TRBV30 to TRBJ2-3; D is ambiguous. This TCR came from a man between 18 and 29 years old with Graves disease. The sequencing used peripheral blood mononuclear cells (PBMCs), collected at new diagnosis, from a patient treated with antithyroid drugs. For the CDR3, the DNA is TGTGCCTGGAGTAAAAGCACAGATACGCAGTATTTT. It translates to CAWSKSTDTQYF.